This TCR beta chain originates from a study of blood T cell repertoires in COVID-19. Across the whole study: PBMCs, B-cell-depleted T cells, or T cells provided the cDNA or gDNA that made up the material.

In the authors' workflow: Researchers report that nucleated cell counts were estimated from reference gene primer amplification. Generated by immunoSEQ multiplex PCR, the TCRdb table keeps only in-frame clones and is missing some. The V and J calls and clone size are taken from that table; D and trimming were inferred from the DNA. The data hold some 150,000 clones, with 85% to 90% observed a single time. This CDR3 contains 16 residues. Germline V gives CDR1 SEHNR, CDR2 FQNEAQ (reference sequence). Losses at the gene ends were 0 bases for V and 5 bases for J; bases not matched to a gene: 10. This chain uses TRBV7-9 with TRBJ2-7; 7 positions agree with TRBD1. The origin of this receptor is an older woman with active COVID-19. The source material was peripheral blood. The CDR3 reads CASSLAGAAGGNEQYF. CDR3 nucleotides: TGTGCCAGCAGCTTAGCGGGGGCCGCAGGGGGAAACGAGCAGTACTTC.